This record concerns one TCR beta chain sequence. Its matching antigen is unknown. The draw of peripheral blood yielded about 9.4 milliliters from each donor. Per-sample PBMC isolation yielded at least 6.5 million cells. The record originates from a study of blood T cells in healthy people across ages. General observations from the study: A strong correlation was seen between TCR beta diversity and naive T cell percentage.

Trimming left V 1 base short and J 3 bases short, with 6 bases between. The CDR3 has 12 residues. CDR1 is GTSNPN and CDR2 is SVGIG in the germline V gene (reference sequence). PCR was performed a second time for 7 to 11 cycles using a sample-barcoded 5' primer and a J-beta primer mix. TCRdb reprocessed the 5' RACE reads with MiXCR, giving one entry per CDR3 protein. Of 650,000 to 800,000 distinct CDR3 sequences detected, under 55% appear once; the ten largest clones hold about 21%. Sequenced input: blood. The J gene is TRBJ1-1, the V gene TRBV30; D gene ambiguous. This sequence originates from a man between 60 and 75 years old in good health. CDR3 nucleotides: TGTGCCTGGAGTGCCCCGGACACTGAAGCTTTCTTT. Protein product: CAWSAPDTEAFF. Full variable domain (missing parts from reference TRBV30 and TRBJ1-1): SQTIHQWPATLVQPVGSPLSLECTVEGTSNPNLYWYRQAAGRGLQLLFYSVGIGQISSEVPQNLSASRPQDRQFILSSKKLLLSDSGFYLCAWSAPDTEAFFGQGTRLTVV.